A selection of T cell receptor beta chains follows, all from one sample in a study of T cells in Graves' hyperthyroidism and ophthalmopathy. TCRdb passed the multiplex PCR reads through MiXCR, listing each CDR3 protein once. The table records hundreds of thousands of distinct CDR3 sequences, approximately 19% of them present only once. Sequencing used blood. The receptors originated from a man aged 45-60 years with Graves' ophthalmopathy. Both conserved end residues are trimmed from each CDR3. The order of the fields is V gene, J gene, CDR3 protein.

>TRBV3-1|TRBJ1-2
ASSQAGRPENYGYT
>TRBV28|TRBJ2-7
ASKSGQGDYEQY
>TRBV7-9|TRBJ1-5
ASSPVGSNQPQH
>TRBV15|TRBJ2-7
ATSRGSSGRGEQY
>TRBV19|TRBJ2-4
ASSIPTAPMEDIQY
>TRBV27|TRBJ1-5
ASSSAPQALGDQPQH
>TRBV29-1|TRBJ2-1
IGDSNNEQF
>TRBV30|TRBJ2-5
AWSVGWQETQY
>TRBV10-3|TRBJ2-7
ATRREGTSYEQY
>TRBV19|TRBJ2-7
ASSMTSGQHYEQY
>TRBV6-1|TRBJ1-3
ASKLTGQGRLGAANTIY
>TRBV7-3|TRBJ2-1
ASSPNAELATSYNEQF
>TRBV19|TRBJ1-2
ASSRRAGGYT
>TRBV30|TRBJ1-2
AWGGGGYT
>TRBV19|TRBJ2-1
ASSTLKGGLRRNEQF
>TRBV5-1|TRBJ2-7
ASSLGLAGLGYEQY
>TRBV10-2|TRBJ1-5
ASSPAISSLFSNQPQH
>TRBV30|TRBJ2-2
AWSVGLVSTGELF
>TRBV11-2|TRBJ1-1
ASSPGQFSNTEAF
>TRBV30|TRBJ2-7
AWSGLLPYEQY
>TRBV20-1|TRBJ2-3
SPLVAGPSTDTQY
>TRBV20-1|TRBJ2-1
SAKRGGRVPNEQF
>TRBV19|TRBJ1-2
ASSISFRYGYT
>TRBV18|TRBJ2-1
ASSPLAGVYNEQF
>TRBV7-9|TRBJ2-1
ASSPPSWRDYNEQF
>TRBV19|TRBJ2-2
ASVTSGRTGELF
>TRBV5-8|TRBJ2-5
ASSLAAGGGQETQY
>TRBV4-1|TRBJ2-5
ASRSDRGQETQY
>TRBV7-2|TRBJ2-3
ASTSGRTDTQY
>TRBV28|TRBJ1-2
ASSWGQIYGYT
>TRBV20-1|TRBJ2-6
SARGQRRANVLT
>TRBV7-4|TRBJ2-3
ASRTSGRGDTQY
>TRBV11-1|TRBJ2-3
ASSYGRSADTQY
>TRBV5-4|TRBJ2-3
ASSGETSTDTQY
>TRBV6-1|TRBJ2-5
ASSVSPSHVGETQY
>TRBV11-2|TRBJ1-1
ASSPGIEAF
>TRBV13|TRBJ2-2
ASSSDPGQGVTGELF
>TRBV28|TRBJ2-2
ASSEVDLNTGELF
>TRBV6-2/TRBV6-3|TRBJ2-6
ASSSIPGTQRSGANVLT
>TRBV2|TRBJ2-2
ASSDRILAFTGELF
>TRBV30|TRBJ1-3
AWTLEGFTFSGNTIY
>TRBV7-9|TRBJ1-2
ASSLDGDYGYT
>TRBV7-6|TRBJ1-6
ASSSGQGATNSPLH
>TRBV5-1|TRBJ2-7
ASNAQGASSGAYEQY
>TRBV10-3|TRBJ1-3
AISDGDRAGNTIY
>TRBV6-1|TRBJ2-5
ASSEGTGSSISQY
>TRBV11-2|TRBJ2-5
ASSLAQGEEETQY
>TRBV19|TRBJ2-3
ASGLATSTDTQY
>TRBV9|TRBJ2-1
ASSGGSPSSYNEQF
>TRBV9|TRBJ2-3
ASSQLAGGPDTQY
>TRBV11-1|TRBJ2-1
ASSAGTSGPNEQF
>TRBV19|TRBJ1-5
ASLWTGNSNQPQH
>TRBV28|TRBJ1-5
ASEGVGVDQPQH
>TRBV24-1|TRBJ2-2
ATPWGLAGELF
>TRBV9|TRBJ1-1
ASSAHGSTGNTEAF